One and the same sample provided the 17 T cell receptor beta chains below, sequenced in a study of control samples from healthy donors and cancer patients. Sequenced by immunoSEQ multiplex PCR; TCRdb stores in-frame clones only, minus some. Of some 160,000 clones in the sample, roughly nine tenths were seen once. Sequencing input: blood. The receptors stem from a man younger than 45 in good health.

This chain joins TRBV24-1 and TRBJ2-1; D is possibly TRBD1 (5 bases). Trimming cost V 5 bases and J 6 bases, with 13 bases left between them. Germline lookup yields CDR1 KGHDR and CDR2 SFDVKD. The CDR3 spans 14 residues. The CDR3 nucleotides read TGTGCCACCAGTGCGGACACCTCTATCAATGAGCAGTTCTTC. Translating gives CATSADTSINEQFF.

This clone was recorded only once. This CDR3 is CSVAPRRGYGYTF. CDR3 DNA sequence: TGCAGCGTTGCTCCCCGGAGGGGCTATGGCTACACCTTC. J is TRBJ1-2 and V is TRBV29-1, with D perhaps matching TRBD1 (5 bases). The CDR3 consists of 13 residues. Trimming pared 4 bases from V and 4 bases from J, leaving 13 bases between. Germline V gene data show CDR1 as SQVTM and CDR2 as ANQGSEA.

CDR3 sequence reads: CASIGLAGTSTDTQYF. The CDR3 DNA reads as TGTGCCAGCATCGGACTAGCGGGAACTAGCACAGATACGCAGTATTTT. The chain links TRBV5-5 to TRBJ2-3; TRBD2 matches 12 bases. Germline V gene lookup returns CDR1 SGHKS and CDR2 YYEKEE (reference sequence). V was pared by 6 bases and J by 0 bases, with 5 bases of the junction left unmatched. This CDR3 has 16 residues.

The CDR3 DNA sequence: TGTGCCAGCAGCCCTAGGGTAGATGGAAACACCATATATTTT. It yields the protein CASSPRVDGNTIYF. The rearrangement uses TRBV9 and TRBJ1-3; no firm D call. V was clipped by 4 bases and J by 3 bases, with 11 bases between them. CDR1 and CDR2 (germline): SGDLS, YYNGEE. This CDR3 is built from 14 residues.

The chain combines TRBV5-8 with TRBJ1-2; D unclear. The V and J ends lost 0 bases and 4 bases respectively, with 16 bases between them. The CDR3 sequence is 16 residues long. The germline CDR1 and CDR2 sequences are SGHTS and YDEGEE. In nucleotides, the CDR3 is TGTGCCAGCAGCTTGGCTGTTAGTCAGAGGACCTATGGCTACACCTTC. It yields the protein CASSLAVSQRTYGYTF.

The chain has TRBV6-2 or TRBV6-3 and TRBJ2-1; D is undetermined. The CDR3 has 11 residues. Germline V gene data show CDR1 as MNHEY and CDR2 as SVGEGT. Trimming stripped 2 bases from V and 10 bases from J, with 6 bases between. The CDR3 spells CASSYGYEQFF. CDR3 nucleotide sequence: TGTGCCAGCAGTTACGGGTACGAGCAGTTCTTC.

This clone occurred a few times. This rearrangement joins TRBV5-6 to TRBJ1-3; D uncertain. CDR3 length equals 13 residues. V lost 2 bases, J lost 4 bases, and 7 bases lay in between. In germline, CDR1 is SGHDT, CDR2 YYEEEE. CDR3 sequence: CASSFSSGNTIYF. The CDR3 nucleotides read TGTGCCAGCAGCTTTTCGAGCGGAAACACCATATATTTT.

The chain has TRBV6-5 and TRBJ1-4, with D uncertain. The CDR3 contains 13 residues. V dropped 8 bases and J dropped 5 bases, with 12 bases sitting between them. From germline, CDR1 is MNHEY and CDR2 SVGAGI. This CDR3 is CASGRRGNEKLFF. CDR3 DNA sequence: TGTGCCAGCGGGCGGCGGGGAAATGAAAAACTGTTTTTT.

The CDR3, as DNA: TGTGCCAGCAGCCCACCGCCTAGCGGGGGGACAGATACGCAGTATTTT. This encodes CASSPPPSGGTDTQYF. The chain recombines TRBV3-1 (or the pseudogene TRBV3-2) with TRBJ2-3, with 11 nucleotides matching TRBD2. J gave up 3 bases and V 4 bases, and 6 bases lay outside the gene matches. The germline CDR1 and CDR2 sequences are LGHDT and YNNKEL (reference sequence). This CDR3 spans 16 amino acids.

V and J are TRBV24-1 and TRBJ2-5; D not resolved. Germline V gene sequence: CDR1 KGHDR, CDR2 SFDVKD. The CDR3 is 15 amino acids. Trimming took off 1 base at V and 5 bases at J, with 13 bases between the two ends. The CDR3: CATSDFGSSLETQYF. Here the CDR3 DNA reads TGTGCCACCAGTGATTTTGGTAGCAGTCTGGAGACCCAGTACTTC.

The CDR3 protein is CASSYAGQGGEKLFF. In nucleotides, the CDR3 is TGTGCCAGCAGTTACGCGGGACAGGGCGGTGAAAAACTGTTTTTT. The rearrangement links TRBV6-2 or TRBV6-3 to TRBJ1-4; TRBD1 matches at 9 bases. The germline gives CDR1 MNHEY, CDR2 SVGEGT. With 2 bases clipped from V and 7 bases from J, the junction kept 5 bases outside the gene matches. The CDR3 contains 15 residues.

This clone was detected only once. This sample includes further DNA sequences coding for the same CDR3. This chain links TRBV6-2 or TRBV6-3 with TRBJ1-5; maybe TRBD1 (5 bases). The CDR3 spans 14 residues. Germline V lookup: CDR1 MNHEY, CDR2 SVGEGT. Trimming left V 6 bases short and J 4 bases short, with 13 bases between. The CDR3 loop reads CASSSGTENQPQHF. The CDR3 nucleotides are TGTGCCAGCAGCTCCGGGACCGAGAATCAGCCCCAGCATTTT.

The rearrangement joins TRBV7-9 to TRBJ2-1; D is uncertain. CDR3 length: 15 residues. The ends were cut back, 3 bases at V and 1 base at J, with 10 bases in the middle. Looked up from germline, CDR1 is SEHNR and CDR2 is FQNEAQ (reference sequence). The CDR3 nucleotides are TGTGCCAGCAGCTTCGTAATCAGATCCTACAATGAGCAGTTCTTC. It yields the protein CASSFVIRSYNEQFF.

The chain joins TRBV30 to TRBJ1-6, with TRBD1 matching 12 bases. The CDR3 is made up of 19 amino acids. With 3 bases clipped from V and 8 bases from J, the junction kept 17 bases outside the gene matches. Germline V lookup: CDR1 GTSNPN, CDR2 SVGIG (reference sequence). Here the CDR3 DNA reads TGTGCCTGGAGGGAATACATCCTCGGGACAGGGGGCATTTATTCACCCCTCCACTTT. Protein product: CAWREYILGTGGIYSPLHF.

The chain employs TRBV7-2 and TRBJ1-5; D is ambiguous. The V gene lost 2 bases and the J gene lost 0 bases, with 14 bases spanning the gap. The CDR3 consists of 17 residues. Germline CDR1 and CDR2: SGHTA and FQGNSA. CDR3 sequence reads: CASSLRAIGDSNQPQHF. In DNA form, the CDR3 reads TGTGCCAGCAGCTTAAGGGCAATTGGGGATAGCAATCAGCCCCAGCATTTT.

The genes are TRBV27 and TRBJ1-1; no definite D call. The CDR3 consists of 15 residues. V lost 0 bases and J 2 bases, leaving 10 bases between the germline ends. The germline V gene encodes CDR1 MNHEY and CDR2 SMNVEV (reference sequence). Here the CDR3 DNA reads TGTGCCAGCAGTTTATCAGCGGCAGGAAACACTGAAGCTTTCTTT. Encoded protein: CASSLSAAGNTEAFF.

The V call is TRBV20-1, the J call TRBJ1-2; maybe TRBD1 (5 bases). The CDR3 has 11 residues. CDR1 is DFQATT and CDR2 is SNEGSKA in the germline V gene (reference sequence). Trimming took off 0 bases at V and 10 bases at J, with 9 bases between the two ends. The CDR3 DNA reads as TGCAGTGCTAGAGAGGGACGGTCCTACACCTTC. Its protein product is CSAREGRSYTF.